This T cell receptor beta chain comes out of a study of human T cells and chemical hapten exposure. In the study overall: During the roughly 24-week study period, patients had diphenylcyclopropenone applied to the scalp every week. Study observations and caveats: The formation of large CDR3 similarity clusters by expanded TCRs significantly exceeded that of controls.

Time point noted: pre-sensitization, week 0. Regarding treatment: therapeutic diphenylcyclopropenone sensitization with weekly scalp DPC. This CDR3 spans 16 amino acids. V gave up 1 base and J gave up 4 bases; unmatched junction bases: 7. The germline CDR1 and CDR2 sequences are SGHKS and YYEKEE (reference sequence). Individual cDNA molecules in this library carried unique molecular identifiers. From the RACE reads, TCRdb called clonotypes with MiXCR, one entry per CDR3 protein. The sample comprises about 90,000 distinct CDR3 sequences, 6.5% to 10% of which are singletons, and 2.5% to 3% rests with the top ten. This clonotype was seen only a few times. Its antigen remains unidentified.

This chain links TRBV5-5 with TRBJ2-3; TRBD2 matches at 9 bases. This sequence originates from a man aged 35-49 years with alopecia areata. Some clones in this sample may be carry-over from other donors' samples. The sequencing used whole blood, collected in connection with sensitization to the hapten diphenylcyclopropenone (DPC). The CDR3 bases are TGTGCCAGCAGCTTGAGGGTAGCGGGAGTGTCAGATACGCAGTATTTT. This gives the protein CASSLRVAGVSDTQYF.